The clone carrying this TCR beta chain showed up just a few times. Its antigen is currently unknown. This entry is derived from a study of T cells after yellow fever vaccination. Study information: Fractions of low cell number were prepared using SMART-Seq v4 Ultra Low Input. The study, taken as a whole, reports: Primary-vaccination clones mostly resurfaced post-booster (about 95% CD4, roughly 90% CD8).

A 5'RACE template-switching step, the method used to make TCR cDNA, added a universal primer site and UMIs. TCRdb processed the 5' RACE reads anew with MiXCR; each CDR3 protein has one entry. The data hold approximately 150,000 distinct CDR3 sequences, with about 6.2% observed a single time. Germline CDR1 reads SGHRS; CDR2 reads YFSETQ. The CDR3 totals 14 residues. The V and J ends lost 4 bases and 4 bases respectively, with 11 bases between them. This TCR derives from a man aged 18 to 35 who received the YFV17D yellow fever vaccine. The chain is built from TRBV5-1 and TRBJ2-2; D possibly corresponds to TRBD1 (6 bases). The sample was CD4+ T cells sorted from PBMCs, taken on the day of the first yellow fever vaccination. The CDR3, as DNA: TGCGCCAGCAGCGGAACAGGGTTCACCGGGGAGCTGTTTTTT. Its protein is CASSGTGFTGELFF. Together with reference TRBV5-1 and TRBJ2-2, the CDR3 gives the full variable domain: KAGVTQTPRYLIKTRGQQVTLSCSPISGHRSVSWYQQTPGQGLQFLFEYFSETQRNKGNFPGRFSGRQFSNSRSEMNVSTLELGDSALYLCASSGTGFTGELFFGEGSRLTVL.